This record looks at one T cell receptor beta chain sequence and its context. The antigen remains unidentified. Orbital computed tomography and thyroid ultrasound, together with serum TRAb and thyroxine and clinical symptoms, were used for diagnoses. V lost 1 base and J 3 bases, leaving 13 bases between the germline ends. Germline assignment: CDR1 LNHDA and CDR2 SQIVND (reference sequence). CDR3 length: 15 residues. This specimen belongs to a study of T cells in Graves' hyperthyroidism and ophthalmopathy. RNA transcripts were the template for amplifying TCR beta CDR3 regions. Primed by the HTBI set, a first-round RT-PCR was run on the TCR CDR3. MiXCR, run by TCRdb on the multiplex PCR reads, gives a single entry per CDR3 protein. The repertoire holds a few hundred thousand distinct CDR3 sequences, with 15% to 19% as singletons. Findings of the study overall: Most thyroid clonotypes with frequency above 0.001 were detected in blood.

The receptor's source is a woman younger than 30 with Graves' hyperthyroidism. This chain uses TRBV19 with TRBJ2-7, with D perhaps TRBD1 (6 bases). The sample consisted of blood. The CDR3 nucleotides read TGTGCCAGTAGTATAGGCCCGGGACATGGCTACGAGCAGTACTTC. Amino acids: CASSIGPGHGYEQYF.